The 29 T cell receptor beta chains listed next were all sequenced from one sample in a study of Ad26.COV2.S vaccination and SARS-CoV-2 variants. Profiled with immunoSEQ multiplex PCR; TCRdb holds only in-frame clones, not every one. This table has 360,000 or so clones, 70% to 90% appearing once. The sample's treatment: 15 to 20 received Ad26.COV2.S at low or high dose, single or two shots; 5 received placebo; per-sample allocation not given. All samples were drawn on day 63, counting from the first vaccine or placebo injection. Sequences were derived from peripheral blood, sampled in a trial of Ad26.COV2.S vaccine versus placebo. The receptors derive from a person aged 18 to 59 who received the Ad26.COV2.S COVID-19 vaccine or a placebo.

The sample holds one count of this clone. This rearrangement joins TRBV30 to TRBJ1-2; 9 nucleotides match TRBD1. The CDR3 spans 14 residues. Per the germline V gene, CDR1 is GTSNPN and CDR2 is SVGIG (reference sequence). Trimming cost V 4 bases and J 6 bases; bases outside gene matches: 9. The DNA for the CDR3 is TGTGCCTGGATCCCGGGGACAGGGCTTCATGGCTACACCTTC. Protein: CAWIPGTGLHGYTF.

The chain combines TRBV13 with TRBJ2-2; 10 bases are a match to TRBD2. The CDR3 runs 16 residues. Trimming removed 3 bases from V and 7 bases from J; junction bases left unmatched: 8. CDR1 and CDR2 from the germline V gene are PRHDT and FYEKMQ (reference sequence). CDR3 amino acids: CASSFSPGLASGELFF. CDR3 DNA: TGTGCCAGCAGCTTTTCCCCGGGACTAGCGAGCGGGGAGCTGTTTTTT.

This chain links TRBV4-1 with TRBJ1-5; tentatively, D is TRBD1 (5 bases). The germline CDR1 and CDR2 sequences are MGHRA and YSYEKL. The CDR3 is made up of 16 amino acids. V lost 0 bases to trimming and J lost 3 bases, with 12 bases between them. DNA for the CDR3: TGCGCCAGCAGCCAAGATCCGGGGACTCCCAATCAGCCCCAGCATTTT. This encodes CASSQDPGTPNQPQHF.

V and J are TRBV5-6 and TRBJ1-5, with 7 bases fitting TRBD1. The CDR3 has 15 amino acids. Germline V gene data show CDR1 as SGHDT and CDR2 as YYEEEE. V trimming: 0 bases; J trimming: 6 bases; junction bases outside the gene matches: 6. The CDR3 nucleotides read TGTGCCAGCAGCTTGGAACAGGGGCGCAGTCAGCCCCAGCATTTT. This sequence encodes CASSLEQGRSQPQHF.

This sequence joins TRBV5-3 and TRBJ1-2, with a weak D call TRBD1 (6 bases). Being an ORF, TRBV5-3 has a function that is uncertain. Deletions cut 4 bases from V and 3 bases from J, with 10 bases between. CDR3 length equals 13 residues. Here the CDR3 reads CARSPWTDYGYTF. DNA for the CDR3: TGTGCCAGAAGCCCCTGGACAGACTATGGCTACACCTTC.

This clone was picked up a small number of times. The sample contains more than one DNA sequence encoding this CDR3. V usage is TRBV7-8 and J usage is TRBJ1-1; tentatively, D is TRBD1 (5 bases). CDR3 size: 13 residues. Trimming pared 1 base from V and 4 bases from J, leaving 7 bases between. Germline V gene data show CDR1 as SGHVS and CDR2 as FQNEAQ. CDR3 sequence reads: CASSLGGPTEAFF. CDR3 coding DNA: TGTGCCAGCAGCTTAGGGGGCCCCACTGAAGCTTTCTTT. Full variable domain (remainder filled in from reference TRBV7-8 and TRBJ1-1): GAGVSQSPRYKVAKRGQDVALRCDPISGHVSLFWYQQALGQGPEFLTYFQNEAQLDKSGLPSDRFFAERPEGSVSTLKIQRTQQEDSAVYLCASSLGGPTEAFFGQGTRLTVV.

This clone was seen only once. The V and J genes are TRBV7-2 and TRBJ2-1; 9 positions agree with TRBD2. The germline V gene has CDR1 SGHTA and CDR2 FQGNSA. V gave up 1 base and J gave up 7 bases; unmatched junction bases: 5. The CDR3 extends over 15 amino acids. The CDR3 DNA is TGTGCCAGCAGCTTAGTGGGGACTAGCCGGAATGAGCAGTTCTTC. Translation: CASSLVGTSRNEQFF.

This clone was observed a few times. The chain couples TRBV3-1 (or the pseudogene TRBV3-2) to TRBJ1-1, with 10 bases that match TRBD1. Trimming took 4 bases from V and 6 from J; bases not matched to a gene: 8. Per the germline V gene, CDR1 is LGHDT and CDR2 is YNNKEL (reference sequence). The CDR3 is 15 amino acids. CDR3 sequence reads: CASSPRTGGSSEAFF. The CDR3 nucleotides are TGTGCCAGCAGCCCAAGGACAGGGGGGAGTTCTGAAGCTTTCTTT.

The CDR3 DNA reads as TGTGCCAGTAGTCTAGCGGCCGACAATGAGCAGTTCTTC. This sequence encodes CASSLAADNEQFF. This chain connects TRBV19 to TRBJ2-1, with 7 bases identical to TRBD2. The CDR3 is 13 amino acids. CDR1 and CDR2 from the germline V gene are LNHDA and SQIVND (reference sequence). With V trimmed by 5 bases and J by 5 bases, 3 bases remained unmatched.

The rearrangement uses TRBV7-9 and TRBJ2-5; no clear D gene. The germline CDR1 and CDR2 sequences are SEHNR and FQNEAQ (reference sequence). Trimming removed 3 bases from V and 5 bases from J, with 10 bases in between. This CDR3 has 13 residues. CDR3 in amino acids: CASSFSQGETQYF. DNA of the CDR3: TGTGCCAGCAGCTTTTCCCAAGGGGAGACCCAGTACTTC.

J is TRBJ2-5 and V is TRBV6-1; D might be TRBD1 (5 bases). The CDR3 extends over 12 amino acids. V was cut by 3 bases and J by 5 bases, with 7 bases left in between. CDR1 is MNHNS and CDR2 is SASEGT in the germline V gene. CDR3 sequence reads: CASSDRVETQYF. CDR3 coding DNA: TGTGCCAGCAGTGACAGGGTTGAGACCCAGTACTTC.

CDR3: CASRAGAPNEQFF. CDR3 DNA sequence: TGTGCCAGCAGAGCGGGGGCCCCCAATGAGCAGTTCTTC. This chain links TRBV12-3 or TRBV12-4 with TRBJ2-1; 8 nucleotides line up with TRBD2. The CDR3 has 13 amino acids. Unmatched junction bases numbered 4, after V lost 6 bases and J lost 6 bases.

The CDR3 nucleotides are TGCGCCAGCAGCCAAGGTCCTTGGGGCGAGCAGTACTTC. This encodes CASSQGPWGEQYF. This chain connects TRBV4-1 to TRBJ2-7, with D unresolved. Trimming cost V 1 base and J 6 bases, with 10 bases left between them. The germline CDR1 and CDR2 sequences are MGHRA and YSYEKL. The CDR3 consists of 13 residues.

The rearrangement uses TRBV6-5 and TRBJ2-2; D gene ambiguous. V lost 6 bases, J lost 4 bases, and 15 bases lay in between. From germline, CDR1 is MNHEY and CDR2 SVGAGI. The CDR3 covers 15 residues. This CDR3 is CASSPGPTGTGELFF. The CDR3, as DNA: TGTGCCAGCAGCCCAGGCCCTACTGGCACCGGGGAGCTGTTTTTT.

The chain joins TRBV6-5 to TRBJ1-1, with D unresolved. Germline V gives CDR1 MNHEY, CDR2 SVGAGI. Trimming took off 8 bases at V and 5 bases at J, with 18 bases between the two ends. The CDR3 is 14 residues long. The CDR3 DNA sequence: TGTGCCAGCCGACGAATAAGGGTTGGAACTGAAGCTTTCTTT. Translation: CASRRIRVGTEAFF.

The chain uses TRBV5-1 and TRBJ1-6; D unclear. Germline V gene data show CDR1 as SGHRS and CDR2 as YFSETQ. V lost 1 base and J lost 7, with 12 bases in between. CDR3 length equals 15 residues. CDR3 loop: CASSLLSNSNSPLHF. In nucleotides, the CDR3 is TGCGCCAGCAGCTTGTTAAGTAACAGCAATTCACCCCTCCACTTT. Full variable domain (missing parts from reference TRBV5-1 and TRBJ1-6): KAGVTQTPRYLIKTRGQQVTLSCSPISGHRSVSWYQQTPGQGLQFLFEYFSETQRNKGNFPGRFSGRQFSNSRSEMNVSTLELGDSALYLCASSLLSNSNSPLHFGNGTRLTVT.

J is TRBJ1-1 and V is TRBV18; 11 bases align to TRBD1. V gave up 8 bases and J gave up 5 bases; unmatched junction bases: 10. Germline V gives CDR1 KGHSH, CDR2 LQKENI. This CDR3 comprises 15 residues. The CDR3 loop is CASAPGQGVRTEAFF. The CDR3 DNA sequence: TGTGCCAGCGCCCCGGGACAGGGGGTGAGGACTGAAGCTTTCTTT.

The count of this clone is one. The chain is built from TRBV28 and TRBJ1-2; the D is unclear. Per germline, CDR1 MDHEN and CDR2 SYDVKM. The CDR3 extends over 14 amino acids. The V gene lost 2 bases and the J gene lost 3 bases, with 10 bases spanning the gap. Here the CDR3 reads CASSLKPLDYGYTF. The CDR3 region has the DNA TGTGCCAGCAGTTTAAAGCCCCTCGACTATGGCTACACCTTC.

The V and J genes are TRBV28 and TRBJ1-2; TRBD1 matches at 10 bases. Germline lookup yields CDR1 MDHEN and CDR2 SYDVKM. After removal of 4 bases from V and 5 bases from J, the junction contained 10 bases not matched to a gene. The CDR3 spans 16 residues. The CDR3 DNA reads as TGTGCCAGCAGTTCCGGACAGGGGGTTGCCGCATATGGCTACACCTTC. This translates into CASSSGQGVAAYGYTF.

This chain connects TRBV5-4 to TRBJ2-3; 9 bases fit TRBD1. CDR3 size: 15 residues. V dropped 4 bases and J dropped 6; count of bases not matched to a gene: 9. The germline gives CDR1 SGHNT, CDR2 YYREEE (reference sequence). The chain's CDR3 is CASSHAGTGKDTQYF. The DNA for the CDR3 is TGTGCCAGCAGCCACGCCGGGACAGGGAAGGATACGCAGTATTTT.

The gene calls are TRBV11-2 and TRBJ2-7; maybe TRBD2 (6 bases). Germline-derived CDR1 and CDR2 are SGHAT and FQNNGV. The germline V and J ends were trimmed by 4 bases and 1 base, with 11 bases remaining between them. This CDR3 contains 14 residues. CDR3 bases: TGTGCCAGCAGCTCCACCGCGGGGTCCTACGAGCAGTACTTC. Protein sequence: CASSSTAGSYEQYF.

The gene calls are TRBV5-1 and TRBJ2-4; D is possibly TRBD1 (5 bases). Trimming took 2 bases from V and 5 from J, leaving 8 bases between them. This CDR3 contains 13 residues. The germline V gene encodes CDR1 SGHRS and CDR2 YFSETQ. The CDR3 region is CASSFQGENIQYF. The CDR3 DNA is TGCGCCAGCAGCTTCCAGGGCGAAAACATTCAGTACTTC.

This chain's CDR3 is CASSPRGRSNYGYTF. CDR3 DNA sequence: TGCGCCAGCAGCCCCCGGGGAAGGTCTAACTATGGCTACACCTTC. V is TRBV4-1 and J is TRBJ1-2; the D is unclear. V lost 4 bases, J lost 0 bases, and 12 bases lay in between. The CDR3 extends over 15 amino acids. Germline-derived CDR1 and CDR2 are MGHRA and YSYEKL.

This chain connects TRBV11-2 to TRBJ2-5; TRBD1 matches 10 bases. This CDR3 spans 13 amino acids. Per germline, CDR1 SGHAT and CDR2 FQNNGV. The V gene end was trimmed by 5 bases and the J gene end by 5 bases; junction bases not matched to a gene: 2. CDR3 amino acids: CASSRGQGETQYF. The DNA of the CDR3 is TGTGCCAGCAGCCGGGGACAGGGGGAGACCCAGTACTTC.

The chain joins TRBV7-2 to TRBJ2-6; D possibly corresponds to TRBD1 (8 bases). This CDR3 region has 17 residues. Germline loops: CDR1 SGHTA, CDR2 FQGNSA. Trimming pared 5 bases from V and 3 bases from J, leaving 17 bases between. The CDR3 region is CASSSRQGRGGANVLTF. The CDR3, as DNA: TGTGCCAGCAGCAGTCGACAGGGGAGGGGTGGGGCCAACGTCCTGACTTTC.

Only a few counts were recorded for this clone. The rearrangement joins TRBV11-3 to TRBJ2-3, with 8 bases aligning to TRBD1. Germline loops: CDR1 SGHNT, CDR2 YENEEA. Trimming took 3 bases from V and 3 from J; bases not matched to a gene: 8. CDR3 length: 16 residues. This CDR3 reads CASSLGRGRGTDTQYF. Here the CDR3 DNA reads TGTGCCAGCAGCTTGGGCAGGGGGCGCGGAACAGATACGCAGTATTTT.

This clone was observed a handful of times. The rearrangement joins TRBV7-9 to TRBJ1-6, with TRBD1 as a possible D gene (6 bases). The V and J ends lost 8 bases and 9 bases respectively, with 17 bases between them. Looked up from germline, CDR1 is SEHNR and CDR2 is FQNEAQ (reference sequence). This CDR3 spans 14 amino acids. CDR3 nucleotide sequence: TGTGCCAGCGGGCTAACAGGGTGGGCTTCACCCCTCCACTTT. Encoded protein: CASGLTGWASPLHF.

V and J are TRBV24-1 and TRBJ1-2; D unclear. From germline, CDR1 is KGHDR and CDR2 SFDVKD. The CDR3 contains 14 residues. Trimming took off 2 bases at V and 8 bases at J, with 14 bases between the two ends. The CDR3 DNA reads as TGTGCCACCAGTGATTCCGGGAGAGAGGTAGGCTACACCTTC. Translation: CATSDSGREVGYTF.

This clone was seen once. This chain uses TRBV7-2 with TRBJ2-5, with 16 bases matching TRBD2. CDR3 length: 16 residues. Trimming at V came to 5 bases and at J to 2 bases, leaving 2 bases not matched to a gene. Germline V gene data show CDR1 as SGHTA and CDR2 as FQGNSA. The CDR3 spells CASSQGLAGGQETQYF. CDR3 DNA: TGTGCCAGCAGCCAGGGACTAGCGGGAGGGCAAGAGACCCAGTACTTC.